These 15 T cell receptor beta chains came from one sample sequenced in a study of cytomegalovirus exposure and HLA in healthy donors. Only in-frame clones appear in the TCRdb table, and some are missing; sequencing was by immunoSEQ multiplex PCR. There are about 49,000 clones in the sample; about 93% occur only once, and 7.8% lies in the top ten. Sequencing used PBMCs. Receptors were obtained from a woman between 18 and 29 years old in good health and CMV-seropositive.

J is TRBJ2-6 and V is TRBV6-1; D perhaps matches TRBD2 (6 bases). V was shortened by 2 bases and J by 3 bases, with 8 bases between the two germline ends. This CDR3 is 15 amino acids long. Germline V lookup: CDR1 MNHNS, CDR2 SASEGT. CDR3 nucleotides: TGTGCCAGCAGTGAACAGGGAGGTGGGGCCAACGTCCTGACTTTC. It specifies CASSEQGGGANVLTF.

The chain is built from TRBV6-1 and TRBJ2-7, with TRBD2 identical over 10 bases. There are 14 residues in the CDR3. With 6 bases clipped from V and 2 bases from J, the junction kept 4 bases outside the gene matches. Germline values: CDR1 MNHNS, CDR2 SASEGT. The DNA for the CDR3 is TGTGCCAGCAGGGTCAGCGGGAGGGCCTACGAGCAGTACTTC. Residues: CASRVSGRAYEQYF.

The chain links TRBV14 to TRBJ2-4; D not resolved. Trimming stripped 0 bases from V and 7 bases from J, with 4 bases between. The germline CDR1 and CDR2 sequences are SGHDN and FVKESK. There are 12 residues in the CDR3. The CDR3 sequence is CASSQDSNIQYF. The CDR3 DNA reads TGTGCCAGCAGCCAAGATAGCAACATTCAGTACTTC.

The chain employs TRBV14 and TRBJ2-1, with D possibly TRBD2 on 6 matching bases. This CDR3 region has 16 residues. In germline, CDR1 is SGHDN, CDR2 FVKESK. The V gene lost 4 bases and the J gene lost 9 bases, with 22 bases spanning the gap. CDR3 sequence: CASSPVALASIGEQFF. The CDR3 coding sequence is TGTGCCAGCAGCCCCGTTGCCCTAGCGAGTATAGGTGAGCAGTTCTTC.

This clone occurred once. The chain links TRBV6-5 to TRBJ1-1; TRBD1 might be the D (5 bases). Per the germline V gene, CDR1 is MNHEY and CDR2 is SVGAGI. The CDR3 contains 13 residues. V lost 6 bases and J 4 bases, leaving 12 bases between the germline ends. The DNA for the CDR3 is TGTGCCAGCAGAATAGTGGGGGGCACTGAAGCTTTCTTT. Translating gives CASRIVGGTEAFF.

The rearrangement joins TRBV6-5 to TRBJ2-1; 12 nucleotides line up with TRBD2. The germline V gene has CDR1 MNHEY and CDR2 SVGAGI. The CDR3 has 16 residues. V gave up 2 bases and J gave up 4 bases; unmatched junction bases: 3. CDR3 bases: TGTGCCAGCAGTTACCCGGGACTAGCGGGTTACAATGAGCAGTTCTTC. Its protein product is CASSYPGLAGYNEQFF.

This clone was detected only once. CDR3 sequence: CASSLDPLAGTGELFF. In DNA, the CDR3 is TGTGCCAGCAGCTTGGATCCGCTAGCGGGCACCGGGGAGCTGTTTTTT. The V and J genes are TRBV5-5 and TRBJ2-2; 8 nucleotides match TRBD2. The germline gives CDR1 SGHKS, CDR2 YYEKEE (reference sequence). The CDR3 is 16 amino acids. J was trimmed by 4 bases and V by 0 bases; bases with no gene match: 5.

This sequence joins TRBV19 and TRBJ2-2, with TRBD1 as a possible D gene (6 bases). V gave up 5 bases and J gave up 6 bases, with 10 bases separating them. Germline V lookup: CDR1 LNHDA, CDR2 SQIVND (reference sequence). This CDR3 region has 13 residues. CDR3 residues: CASSVTGSGELFF. The CDR3 nucleotides are TGTGCCAGTAGTGTAACAGGGTCCGGGGAGCTGTTTTTT.

This chain joins TRBV10-3 and TRBJ2-7; 10 nucleotides line up with TRBD1. Per the germline V gene, CDR1 is ENHRY and CDR2 is SYGVKD. The CDR3 runs to 15 residues. With 9 bases clipped from V and 4 bases from J, the junction kept 12 bases outside the gene matches. The CDR3 DNA reads as TGTGCCATAAGAGGGGGATTGGACAGGGGGTACGAGCAGTACTTC. It encodes CAIRGGLDRGYEQYF.

The chain is built from TRBV28 and TRBJ1-2; 7 positions agree with TRBD1. CDR3 length: 15 amino acids. The V gene's germline CDR1 is MDHEN and CDR2 SYDVKM. The V segment lost 3 bases and the J segment 2 bases; nucleotides outside the gene matches: 6. CDR3 coding DNA: TGTGCCAGCAGTTTGATAGGAGGGGGCAACTATGGCTACACCTTC. It yields the protein CASSLIGGGNYGYTF.

The genes are TRBV4-2 and TRBJ2-7; D ambiguous. This CDR3 region has 14 residues. Germline CDR1 reads LGHNA; CDR2 reads YNFKEQ. Between the trimmed V and J ends, which lost 3 bases and 5 bases, there was a span of 14 bases. As DNA, the CDR3 is TGTGCCAGCAGCCACCTATTATTCGGTGACGAGCAGTACTTC. It yields the protein CASSHLLFGDEQYF.

This sequence joins TRBV2 and TRBJ2-6, with D tentatively TRBD1 (5 bases). The germline V and J ends were trimmed by 6 bases and 0 bases, with 9 bases remaining between them. Germline CDR1 is SNHLY and CDR2 is FYNNEI. This CDR3 has 15 residues. CDR3 in amino acids: CASSSGSSGANVLTF. For the CDR3, the DNA is TGTGCCAGCAGCTCAGGGTCCTCTGGGGCCAACGTCCTGACTTTC. Complete variable domain (other parts from reference TRBV2 and TRBJ2-6): EPEVTQTPSHQVTQMGQEVILRCVPISNHLYFYWYRQILGQKVEFLVSFYNNEISEKSEIFDDQFSVERPDGSNFTLKIRSTKLEDSAMYFCASSSGSSGANVLTFGAGSRLTVL.

V is TRBV18 and J is TRBJ2-1; TRBD2 matches 13 bases. The CDR3 consists of 15 residues. Germline V gene data show CDR1 as KGHSH and CDR2 as LQKENI. With 3 bases clipped from V and 7 bases from J, the junction kept 3 bases outside the gene matches. CDR3 DNA: TGTGCCAGCTCACCGCAGGGACTAGCGGGGAATGAGCAGTTCTTC. Residues: CASSPQGLAGNEQFF.

J is TRBJ2-7 and V is TRBV6-1, with unresolved D. The V end was cut by 6 bases, the J end by 2 bases, with 8 bases between. This CDR3 region has 12 residues. Germline loops: CDR1 MNHNS, CDR2 SASEGT. The CDR3 nucleotides read TGTGCCAGCAGAGATCTAACCTACGAGCAGTACTTC. Its protein product is CASRDLTYEQYF.

This chain links TRBV28 with TRBJ2-4; D is perhaps TRBD1 (7 bases). This CDR3 is built from 17 residues. The germline V gene has CDR1 MDHEN and CDR2 SYDVKM. With 6 bases removed from V and 1 base from J, the gap between germline ends came to 19 bases. For the CDR3, the DNA is TGTGCCAGCAGAGAAAGGCGGGCAGGGGGGGCCAAAAACATTCAGTACTTC. Its translation: CASRERRAGGAKNIQYF.